Shown below are 15 T cell receptor beta chains from a single sample sequenced in a study of graft-versus-host responses after intestinal transplantation. The table came from immunoSEQ multiplex PCR; TCRdb's copy has only in-frame clones and leaves some out. The data hold tens of thousands of clones, with approximately 92% observed a single time. The sequences come from PBMCs, collected roughly 270 days after intestinal transplant. Source of these receptors: a human patient who received an intestinal transplant, so some T cells may come from the graft donor.

The chain recombines TRBV9 with TRBJ2-1; 8 positions match TRBD2. V gave up 0 bases and J gave up 1 base; unmatched junction bases: 0. CDR1 and CDR2 from the germline V gene are SGDLS and YYNGEE. The CDR3 is 15 amino acids. CDR3 bases: TGTGCCAGCAGCGTAGCGGGAGGGTCCTACAATGAGCAGTTCTTC. Protein sequence: CASSVAGGSYNEQFF.

V usage is TRBV9 and J usage is TRBJ1-2; possible D gene TRBD1, 6 bases. Germline loops: CDR1 SGDLS, CDR2 YYNGEE. This CDR3 has 18 amino acids. V lost 4 bases and J lost 6, with 28 bases in between. CDR3 DNA sequence: TGTGCCAGCAGCCCAGGAGCGCTGGGGGCAGGGGAGATTGATGGCTACACCTTC. This encodes CASSPGALGAGEIDGYTF.

CDR3 region: CASSSLGQGGELFF. The CDR3 DNA is TGTGCCAGCAGCTCCTTGGGACAGGGCGGAGAACTGTTTTTT. This rearrangement joins TRBV13 to TRBJ1-4; 9 bases fit TRBD1. J lost 12 bases, V lost 4 bases, and 9 bases had no gene match. Germline V CDR1 and CDR2: PRHDT, FYEKMQ (reference sequence). The CDR3 covers 14 residues. The whole variable domain, remainder taken from reference TRBV13 and TRBJ1-4, is AAGVIQSPRHLIKEKRETATLKCYPIPRHDTVYWYQQGPGQDPQFLISFYEKMQSDKGSIPDRFSAQQFSDYHSELNMSSLELGDSALYFCASSSLGQGGELFFGSGTQLSVL.

The rearrangement joins TRBV21-1 to TRBJ2-7; the table's D gene call, TRBD1, was not cross checked with the DNA. TRBV21-1 is a pseudogene. This CDR3 is built from 14 residues. CDR3 loop: CASSTLGAPREQYF. In DNA form, the CDR3 reads TGTGCCAGCAGCACCCTAGGGGCCCCGAGGGAGCAGTACTTC.

The genes are TRBV5-1 and TRBJ2-5; D gene unclear. CDR1 is SGHRS, CDR2 YFSETQ, per germline. The CDR3 consists of 12 residues. Trimming pared 2 bases from V and 6 bases from J, leaving 8 bases between. The CDR3 region has the DNA TGCGCCAGCAGCTTAGGTGGGAAGACCCAGTACTTC. Translation gives CASSLGGKTQYF. The full variable domain, in which reference TRBV5-1 and TRBJ2-5 provide the parts outside the CDR3, is KAGVTQTPRYLIKTRGQQVTLSCSPISGHRSVSWYQQTPGQGLQFLFEYFSETQRNKGNFPGRFSGRQFSNSRSEMNVSTLELGDSALYLCASSLGGKTQYFGPGTRLLVL.

The chain recombines TRBV11-2 with TRBJ2-1; TRBD2 aligns across 13 bases. The CDR3 sequence is 19 residues long. J gave up 4 bases and V 5 bases, and 14 bases lay outside the gene matches. Germline CDR1 and CDR2: SGHAT and FQNNGV. DNA for the CDR3: TGTGCCAGCAGCCCTGCCGTACTAGCGGGAGGGGTACAATACAATGAGCAGTTCTTC. This gives the protein CASSPAVLAGGVQYNEQFF.

V usage is TRBV5-1 and J usage is TRBJ2-7, with TRBD1 matching over 9 bases. V dropped 4 bases and J dropped 0; count of bases not matched to a gene: 2. The CDR3 is made up of 14 amino acids. Germline V gene lookup returns CDR1 SGHRS and CDR2 YFSETQ. CDR3 loop: CASSQDRGSYEQYF. CDR3 DNA sequence: TGCGCCAGCAGCCAGGACAGGGGCTCCTACGAGCAGTACTTC. Full variable domain (remainder filled in from reference TRBV5-1 and TRBJ2-7): KAGVTQTPRYLIKTRGQQVTLSCSPISGHRSVSWYQQTPGQGLQFLFEYFSETQRNKGNFPGRFSGRQFSNSRSEMNVSTLELGDSALYLCASSQDRGSYEQYFGPGTRLTVT.

This clone has only one observation. The chain links TRBV29-1 to TRBJ1-1; 9 nucleotides agree with TRBD1. This CDR3 region has 13 residues. Per the germline V gene, CDR1 is SQVTM and CDR2 is ANQGSEA. The trim removed 6 bases at V and 3 bases at J, leaving 5 bases unmatched. The CDR3 loop reads CSVKQGADTEAFF. The CDR3 DNA is TGCAGCGTCAAACAGGGGGCCGACACTGAAGCTTTCTTT. The full variable domain, its missing parts supplied by reference TRBV29-1 and TRBJ1-1, is SAVISQKPSRDICQRGTSLTIQCQVDSQVTMMFWYRQQPGQSLTLIATANQGSEATYESGFVIDKFPISRPNLTFSTLTVSNMSPEDSSIYLCSVKQGADTEAFFGQGTRLTVV.

The chain has TRBV29-1 and TRBJ1-3; TRBD1 matches 8 bases. Germline V gene data show CDR1 as SQVTM and CDR2 as ANQGSEA. The CDR3 is 13 residues long. Trimming cost V 6 bases and J 4 bases; bases outside gene matches: 5. Here the CDR3 DNA reads TGCAGCGTGCGGACAGGGAGGGGAAACACCATATATTTT. It specifies CSVRTGRGNTIYF.

Only one count was recorded for this clone. The rearrangement links TRBV30 to TRBJ2-1; 9 bases match TRBD1. The CDR3 sequence is 13 residues long. The ends lost 7 bases at V and 10 bases at J; junction bases unmatched: 11. CDR1 is GTSNPN and CDR2 is SVGIG in the germline V gene (reference sequence). The CDR3 here is CALDRGFPWEQFF. The CDR3 nucleotides are TGTGCCTTAGACAGGGGGTTTCCATGGGAGCAGTTCTTC. The full variable domain, completed using reference TRBV30 and TRBJ2-1, is SQTIHQWPATLVQPVGSPLSLECTVEGTSNPNLYWYRQAAGRGLQLLFYSVGIGQISSEVPQNLSASRPQDRQFILSSKKLLLSDSGFYLCALDRGFPWEQFFGPGTRLTVL.

The CDR3 sequence: CASSGPGTGASYEQYF. DNA for the CDR3: TGCGCCAGCAGTGGGCCCGGGACAGGGGCATCCTACGAGCAGTACTTC. J is TRBJ2-7 and V is TRBV10-1; 10 bases line up with TRBD1. CDR1 WNHNN and CDR2 SYGVQD come from the germline V gene (reference sequence). J gave up 1 base and V 4 bases, and 7 bases lay outside the gene matches. The CDR3 has 16 residues.

The rearrangement joins TRBV19 to TRBJ1-2; D is undetermined. There are 15 residues in the CDR3. Germline V gene lookup returns CDR1 LNHDA and CDR2 SQIVND (reference sequence). The V end was cut by 5 bases, the J end by 1 base, with 14 bases between. The CDR3 region has the DNA TGTGCCAGTAGTGACTCGGGCCTGTTTAACTATGGCTACACCTTC. Translated, it gives CASSDSGLFNYGYTF.

By share, this clone ranks as medium-sized (0.01 to 0.1%). This rearrangement joins TRBV10-3 to TRBJ2-3; 7 positions match TRBD2. Trimming at V came to 7 bases and at J to 1 base, leaving 8 bases not matched to a gene. CDR3 length equals 15 residues. The germline V gene has CDR1 ENHRY and CDR2 SYGVKD. This chain's CDR3 is CAITSGQSRTDTQYF. DNA for the CDR3: TGTGCCATCACTAGCGGCCAGAGTCGCACAGATACGCAGTATTTT.

The chain links TRBV5-5 to TRBJ1-2; the match to TRBD1 covers 8 bases. From germline, CDR1 is SGHKS and CDR2 YYEKEE (reference sequence). The CDR3 is 16 amino acids. V shed 3 bases, J shed 2 bases, and the junction held 9 bases outside the gene matches. CDR3: CASSSVFGQGNYGYTF. The CDR3 DNA follows: TGTGCCAGCAGCTCCGTTTTTGGACAGGGAAACTATGGCTACACCTTC.

The chain is built from TRBV5-6 and TRBJ2-5; D not certain. With 0 bases removed from V and 3 bases from J, the gap between germline ends came to 15 bases. The CDR3 sequence is 16 residues long. Germline assignment: CDR1 SGHDT and CDR2 YYEEEE. The CDR3 DNA reads as TGTGCCAGCAGCTTGGTAGACATCAGTAGAGAAGAGACCCAGTACTTC. Amino acids: CASSLVDISREETQYF. Supplemented by reference TRBV5-6 and TRBJ2-5, the full variable domain reads DAGVTQSPTHLIKTRGQQVTLRCSPKSGHDTVSWYQQALGQGPQFIFQYYEEEERQRGNFPDRFSGHQFPNYSSELNVNALLLGDSALYLCASSLVDISREETQYFGPGTRLLVL.